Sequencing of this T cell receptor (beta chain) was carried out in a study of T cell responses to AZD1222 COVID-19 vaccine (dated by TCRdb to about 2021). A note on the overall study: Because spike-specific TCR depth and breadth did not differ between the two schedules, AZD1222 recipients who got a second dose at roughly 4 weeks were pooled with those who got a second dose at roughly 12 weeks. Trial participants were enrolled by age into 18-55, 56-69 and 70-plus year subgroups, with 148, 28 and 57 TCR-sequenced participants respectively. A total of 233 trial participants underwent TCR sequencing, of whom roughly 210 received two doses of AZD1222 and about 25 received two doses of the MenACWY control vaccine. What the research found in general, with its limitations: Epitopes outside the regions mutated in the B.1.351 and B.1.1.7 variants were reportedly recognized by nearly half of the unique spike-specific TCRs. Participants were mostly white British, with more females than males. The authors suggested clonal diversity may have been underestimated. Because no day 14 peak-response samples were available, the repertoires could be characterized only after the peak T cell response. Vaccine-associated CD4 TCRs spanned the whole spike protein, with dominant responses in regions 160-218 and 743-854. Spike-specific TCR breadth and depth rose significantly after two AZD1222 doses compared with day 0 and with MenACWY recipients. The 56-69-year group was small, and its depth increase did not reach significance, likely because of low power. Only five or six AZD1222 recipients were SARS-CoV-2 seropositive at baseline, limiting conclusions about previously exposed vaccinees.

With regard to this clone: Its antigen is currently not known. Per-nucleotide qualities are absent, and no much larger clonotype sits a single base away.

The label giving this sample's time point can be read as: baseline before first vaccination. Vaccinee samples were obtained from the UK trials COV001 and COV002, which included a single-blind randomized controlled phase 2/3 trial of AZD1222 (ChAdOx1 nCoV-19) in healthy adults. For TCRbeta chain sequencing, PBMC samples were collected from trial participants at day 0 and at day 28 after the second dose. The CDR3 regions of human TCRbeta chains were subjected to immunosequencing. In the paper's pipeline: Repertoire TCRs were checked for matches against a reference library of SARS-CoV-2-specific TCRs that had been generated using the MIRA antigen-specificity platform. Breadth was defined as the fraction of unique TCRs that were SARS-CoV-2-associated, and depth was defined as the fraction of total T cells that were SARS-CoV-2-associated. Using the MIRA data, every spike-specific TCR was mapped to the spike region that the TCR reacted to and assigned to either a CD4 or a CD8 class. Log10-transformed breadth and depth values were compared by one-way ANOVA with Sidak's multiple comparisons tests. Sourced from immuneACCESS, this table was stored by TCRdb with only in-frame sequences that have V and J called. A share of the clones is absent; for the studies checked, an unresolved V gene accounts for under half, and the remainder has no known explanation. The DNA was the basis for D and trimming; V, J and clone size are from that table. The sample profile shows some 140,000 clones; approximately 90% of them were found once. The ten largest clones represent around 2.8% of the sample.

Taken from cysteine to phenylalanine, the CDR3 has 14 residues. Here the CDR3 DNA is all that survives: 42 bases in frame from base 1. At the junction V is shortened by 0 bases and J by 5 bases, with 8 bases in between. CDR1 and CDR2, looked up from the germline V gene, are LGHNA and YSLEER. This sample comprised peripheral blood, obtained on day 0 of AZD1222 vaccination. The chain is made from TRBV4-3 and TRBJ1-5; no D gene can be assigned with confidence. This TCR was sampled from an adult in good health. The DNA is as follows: TGCGCCAGCAGCCAAGACGTAGGTCATCAGCCCCAGCATTTT. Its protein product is CASSQDVGHQPQHF.